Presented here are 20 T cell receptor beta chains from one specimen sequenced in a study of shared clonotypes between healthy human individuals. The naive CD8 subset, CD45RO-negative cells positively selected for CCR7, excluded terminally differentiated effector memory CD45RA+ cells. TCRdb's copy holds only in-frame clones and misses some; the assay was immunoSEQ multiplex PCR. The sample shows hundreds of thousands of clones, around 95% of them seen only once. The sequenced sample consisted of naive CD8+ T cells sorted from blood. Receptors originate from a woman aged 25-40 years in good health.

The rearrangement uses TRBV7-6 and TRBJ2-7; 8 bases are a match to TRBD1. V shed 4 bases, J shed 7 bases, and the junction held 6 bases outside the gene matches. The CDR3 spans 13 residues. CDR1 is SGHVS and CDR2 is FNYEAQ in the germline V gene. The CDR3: CASSSRDRLEQYF. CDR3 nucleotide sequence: TGTGCCAGCAGCTCCCGGGACAGGTTGGAGCAGTACTTC.

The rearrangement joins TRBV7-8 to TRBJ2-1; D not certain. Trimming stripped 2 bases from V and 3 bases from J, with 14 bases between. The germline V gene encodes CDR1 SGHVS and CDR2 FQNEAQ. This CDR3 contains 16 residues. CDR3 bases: TGTGCCAGCAGCTTAACCCCACAGAATAACTACAATGAGCAGTTCTTC. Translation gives CASSLTPQNNYNEQFF. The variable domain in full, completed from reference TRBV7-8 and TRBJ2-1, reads GAGVSQSPRYKVAKRGQDVALRCDPISGHVSLFWYQQALGQGPEFLTYFQNEAQLDKSGLPSDRFFAERPEGSVSTLKIQRTQQEDSAVYLCASSLTPQNNYNEQFFGPGTRLTVL.

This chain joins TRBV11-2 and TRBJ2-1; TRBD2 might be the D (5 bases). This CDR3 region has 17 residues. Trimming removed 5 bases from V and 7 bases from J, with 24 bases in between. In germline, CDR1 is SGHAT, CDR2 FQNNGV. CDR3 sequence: CASSPTRIATYGNEQFF. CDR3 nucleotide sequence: TGTGCCAGCAGCCCAACGAGGATAGCGACATATGGGAATGAGCAGTTCTTC.

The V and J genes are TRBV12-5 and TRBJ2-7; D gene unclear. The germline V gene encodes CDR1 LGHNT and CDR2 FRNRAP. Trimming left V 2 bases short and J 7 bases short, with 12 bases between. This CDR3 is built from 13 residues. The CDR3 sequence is CASGLTLVGEQYF. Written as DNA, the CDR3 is TGTGCTAGTGGTTTGACCTTGGTGGGTGAGCAGTACTTC. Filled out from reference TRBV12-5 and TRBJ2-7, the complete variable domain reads DARVTQTPRHKVTEMGQEVTMRCQPILGHNTVFWYRQTMMQGLELLAYFRNRAPLDDSGMPKDRFSAEMPDATLATLKIQPSEPRDSAVYFCASGLTLVGEQYFGPGTRLTVT.

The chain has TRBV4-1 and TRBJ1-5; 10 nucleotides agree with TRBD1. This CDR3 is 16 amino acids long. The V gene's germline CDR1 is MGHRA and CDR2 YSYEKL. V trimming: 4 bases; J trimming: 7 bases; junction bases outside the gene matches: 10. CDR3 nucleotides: TGCGCCAGCAGCCGGACGACCGGGACAGGGGCCCAGCCCCAGCATTTT. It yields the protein CASSRTTGTGAQPQHF.

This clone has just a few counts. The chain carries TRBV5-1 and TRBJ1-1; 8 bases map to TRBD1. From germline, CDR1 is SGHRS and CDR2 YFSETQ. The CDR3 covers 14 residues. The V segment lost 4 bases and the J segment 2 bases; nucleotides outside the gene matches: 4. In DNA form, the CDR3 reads TGCGCCAGCAGCCCACAGGGGGACAACACTGAAGCTTTCTTT. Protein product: CASSPQGDNTEAFF.

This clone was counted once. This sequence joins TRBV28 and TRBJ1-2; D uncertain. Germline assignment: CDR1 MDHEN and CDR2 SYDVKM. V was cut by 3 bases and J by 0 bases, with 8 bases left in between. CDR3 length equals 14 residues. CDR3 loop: CASSFGSTNYGYTF. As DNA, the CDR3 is TGTGCCAGCAGTTTCGGCAGCACTAACTATGGCTACACCTTC.

The CDR3 sequence is CASSVGFPSGSVDNEQFF. Here the CDR3 DNA reads TGTGCCAGCAGCGTAGGTTTCCCTAGCGGGAGTGTCGACAATGAGCAGTTCTTC. The rearrangement uses TRBV9 and TRBJ2-1; 10 positions agree with TRBD2. Germline CDR1 SGDLS, CDR2 YYNGEE. The CDR3 covers 18 residues. The V segment lost 0 bases and the J segment 5 bases; nucleotides outside the gene matches: 11.

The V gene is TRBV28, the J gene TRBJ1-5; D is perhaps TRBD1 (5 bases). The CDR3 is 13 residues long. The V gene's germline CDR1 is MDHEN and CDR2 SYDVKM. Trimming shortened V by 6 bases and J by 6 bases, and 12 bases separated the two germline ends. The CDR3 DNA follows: TGTGCCAGCAGCCTGACAGAAACTCAGCCCCAGCATTTT. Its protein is CASSLTETQPQHF.

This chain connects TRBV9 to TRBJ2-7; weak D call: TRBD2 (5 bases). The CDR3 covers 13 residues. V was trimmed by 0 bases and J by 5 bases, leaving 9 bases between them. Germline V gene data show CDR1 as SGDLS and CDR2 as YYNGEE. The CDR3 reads CASSVVPGDEQYF. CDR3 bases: TGTGCCAGCAGCGTAGTCCCCGGGGACGAGCAGTACTTC.

Written as DNA, the CDR3 is TGTGCCAGCAGCTTAGGATTTGGGGGCCCGAATGAAAAACTGTTTTTT. Protein product: CASSLGFGGPNEKLFF. The rearrangement uses TRBV7-6 and TRBJ1-4, with a possible D match to TRBD1 (6 bases). The CDR3 runs 16 residues. CDR1 is SGHVS and CDR2 is FNYEAQ in the germline V gene. Trimming took off 1 base at V and 5 bases at J, with 14 bases between the two ends.

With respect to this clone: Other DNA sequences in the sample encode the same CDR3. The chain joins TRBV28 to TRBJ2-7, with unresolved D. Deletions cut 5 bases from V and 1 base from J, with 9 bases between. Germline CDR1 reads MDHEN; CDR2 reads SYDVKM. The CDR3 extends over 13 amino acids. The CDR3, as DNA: TGTGCCAGCAGTCCTGGGCCATCCTACGAGCAGTACTTC. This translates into CASSPGPSYEQYF.

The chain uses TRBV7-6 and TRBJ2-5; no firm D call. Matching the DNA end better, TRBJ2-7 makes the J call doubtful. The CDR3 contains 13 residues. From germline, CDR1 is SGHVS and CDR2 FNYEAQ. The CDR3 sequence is CASSLGRSYEQYF. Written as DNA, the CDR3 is TGTGCCAGCAGCTTAGGACGCTCCTACGAGCAGTACTTC.

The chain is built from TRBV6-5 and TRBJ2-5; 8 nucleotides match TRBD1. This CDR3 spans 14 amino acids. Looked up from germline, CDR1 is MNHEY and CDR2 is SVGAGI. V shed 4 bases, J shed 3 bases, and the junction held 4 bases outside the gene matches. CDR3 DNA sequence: TGTGCCAGCAGTTTCGGACAGGGAAAAGAGACCCAGTACTTC. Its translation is CASSFGQGKETQYF.

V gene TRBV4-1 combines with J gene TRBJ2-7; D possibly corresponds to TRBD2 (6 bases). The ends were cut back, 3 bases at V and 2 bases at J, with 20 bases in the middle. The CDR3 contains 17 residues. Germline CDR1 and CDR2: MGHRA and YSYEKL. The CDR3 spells CASSHHPGVRSAYEQYF. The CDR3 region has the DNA TGCGCCAGCAGCCACCACCCGGGGGTGCGGTCGGCCTACGAGCAGTACTTC.

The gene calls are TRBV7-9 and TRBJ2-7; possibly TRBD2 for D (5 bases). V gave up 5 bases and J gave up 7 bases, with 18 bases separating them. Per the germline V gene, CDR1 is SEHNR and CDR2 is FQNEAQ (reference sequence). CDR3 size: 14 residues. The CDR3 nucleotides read TGTGCCAGCAGCCCGTTTCGAGGGAGTGGTGAGCAGTACTTC. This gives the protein CASSPFRGSGEQYF. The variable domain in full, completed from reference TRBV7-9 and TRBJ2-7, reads DTGVSQNPRHKITKRGQNVTFRCDPISEHNRLYWYRQTLGQGPEFLTYFQNEAQLEKSRLLSDRFSAERPKGSFSTLEIQRTEQGDSAMYLCASSPFRGSGEQYFGPGTRLTVT.

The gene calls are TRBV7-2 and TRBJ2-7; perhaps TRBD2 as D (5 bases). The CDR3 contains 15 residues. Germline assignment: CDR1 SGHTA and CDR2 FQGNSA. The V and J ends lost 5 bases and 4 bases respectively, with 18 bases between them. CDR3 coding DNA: TGTGCCAGCAGCCCATACATAGGGCCGGGGTACGAGCAGTACTTC. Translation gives CASSPYIGPGYEQYF. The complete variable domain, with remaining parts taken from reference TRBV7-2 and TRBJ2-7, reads GAGVSQSPSNKVTEKGKDVELRCDPISGHTALYWYRQSLGQGLEFLIYFQGNSAPDKSGLPSDRFSAERTGGSVSTLTIQRTQQEDSAVYLCASSPYIGPGYEQYFGPGTRLTVT.

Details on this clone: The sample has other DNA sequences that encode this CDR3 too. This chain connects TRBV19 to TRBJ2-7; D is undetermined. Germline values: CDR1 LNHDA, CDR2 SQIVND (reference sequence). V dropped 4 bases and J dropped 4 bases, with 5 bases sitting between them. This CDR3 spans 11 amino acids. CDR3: CASSTGYEQYF. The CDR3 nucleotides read TGTGCCAGTAGTACCGGTTACGAGCAGTACTTC. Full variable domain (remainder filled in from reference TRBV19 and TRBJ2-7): DGGITQSPKYLFRKEGQNVTLSCEQNLNHDAMYWYRQDPGQGLRLIYYSQIVNDFQKGDIAEGYSVSREKKESFPLTVTSAQKNPTAFYLCASSTGYEQYFGPGTRLTVT.

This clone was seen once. CDR3 sequence reads: CATSSLGDNEKLFF. Here the CDR3 DNA reads TGTGCCACCAGCAGTCTGGGGGATAATGAAAAACTGTTTTTT. This chain links TRBV15 with TRBJ1-4; a weak D match, TRBD1 (5 bases). This CDR3 region has 14 residues. Per the germline V gene, CDR1 is LNHNV and CDR2 is YYDKDF (reference sequence). The germline V and J ends were trimmed by 3 bases and 4 bases, with 9 bases remaining between them.

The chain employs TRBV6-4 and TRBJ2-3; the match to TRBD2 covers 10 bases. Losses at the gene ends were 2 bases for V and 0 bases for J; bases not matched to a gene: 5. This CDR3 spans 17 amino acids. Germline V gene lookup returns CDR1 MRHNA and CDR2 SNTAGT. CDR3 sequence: CASSDPGLAVSTDTQYF. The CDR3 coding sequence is TGTGCCAGCAGTGACCCCGGACTAGCGGTGAGCACAGATACGCAGTATTTT.